The 13 T cell receptor beta chains below were found in one sample sequenced in a study of T cells after yellow fever vaccination. MiXCR, applied by TCRdb to the 5' RACE reads, yields one record per CDR3 protein. The sample has 400,000 or so distinct CDR3 sequences; about 17% are singletons. The sample consisted of PBMCs, taken before the yellow fever booster vaccination. The receptors here all came from a man aged 18-30 years who received the YFV17D yellow fever vaccine.

The chain carries TRBV4-1 and TRBJ2-1, with D possibly matching TRBD2 (7 bases). The length of the CDR3 is 17 residues. The V end lost 0 bases, the J end lost 0 bases, and 12 bases lay between the germline ends. Germline CDR1 reads MGHRA; CDR2 reads YSYEKL. The CDR3 sequence: CASSQDERGGSYNEQFF. In DNA, the CDR3 is TGCGCCAGCAGCCAAGATGAGAGGGGGGGCTCCTACAATGAGCAGTTCTTC.

This clonotype was seen only a few times. This sequence joins TRBV12-3 or TRBV12-4 and TRBJ2-7; 7 positions match TRBD1. The junction had 13 bases not matched to a gene; V was cut back by 1 base and J by 13 bases. CDR3 length equals 14 residues. CDR3 DNA sequence: TGTGCCAGCAGTTTAGACGACAGGGACCTTGCTCGATACTTC. Residues: CASSLDDRDLARYF.

The rearrangement uses TRBV7-2 and TRBJ1-2, with no clear D. This CDR3 is built from 15 residues. V lost 5 bases and J 6 bases, leaving 19 bases between the germline ends. Germline lookup yields CDR1 SGHTA and CDR2 FQGNSA. The CDR3 loop is CASSPAKESVNGYTF. The CDR3 coding sequence is TGTGCCAGCAGCCCCGCCAAAGAGAGCGTGAATGGCTACACCTTC.

This clonotype has just a few counts. The chain has TRBV20-1 and TRBJ2-2, with a tentative D call TRBD1 (6 bases). Between the trimmed V and J ends, which lost 6 bases and 2 bases, there was a span of 13 bases. CDR3 length equals 14 residues. Germline V gene sequence: CDR1 DFQATT, CDR2 SNEGSKA (reference sequence). Here the CDR3 DNA reads TGCAGTGCAACCGGGACAACCAACACCGGGGAGCTGTTTTTT. Translated: CSATGTTNTGELFF.

The chain carries TRBV12-5 and TRBJ1-1; possible D gene TRBD1, 5 bases. The germline V and J ends were trimmed by 6 bases and 2 bases, with 10 bases remaining between them. The germline CDR1 and CDR2 sequences are LGHNT and FRNRAP. This CDR3 region has 13 residues. The DNA for the CDR3 is TGTGCTAGTGGCCGACAGAGTAACACTGAAGCTTTCTTT. Protein: CASGRQSNTEAFF. Full variable domain (rest looked up from reference TRBV12-5 and TRBJ1-1): DARVTQTPRHKVTEMGQEVTMRCQPILGHNTVFWYRQTMMQGLELLAYFRNRAPLDDSGMPKDRFSAEMPDATLATLKIQPSEPRDSAVYFCASGRQSNTEAFFGQGTRLTVV.

Turning to this clonotype: A much larger clonotype is one base distant, so this may be a read error. The chain links TRBV7-9 to TRBJ1-2; tentative D call: TRBD1 (5 bases). The CDR3 covers 12 residues. Germline-derived CDR1 and CDR2 are SEHNR and FQNEAQ (reference sequence). The CDR3 DNA reads as TGTGCCGGCAGCCAGGGTGGCTATGGCTACACCTTC. It yields the protein CAGSQGGYGYTF.

The rearrangement uses TRBV15 and TRBJ1-2; D perhaps matches TRBD1 (5 bases). V was clipped by 0 bases and J by 6 bases, with 14 bases between them. The CDR3 is 15 residues long. Germline-derived CDR1 and CDR2 are LNHNV and YYDKDF (reference sequence). The CDR3 bases are TGTGCCACCAGCAGAGATCGGGCAGGGTCACATGGCTACACCTTC. Translated, it gives CATSRDRAGSHGYTF.

V and J are TRBV24-1 and TRBJ2-2; TRBD1 or TRBD2 may be the D gene (5 bases each). This CDR3 has 17 residues. CDR1 and CDR2 from the germline V gene are KGHDR and SFDVKD. V shed 0 bases and J shed 6 bases, with 16 bases lying between them. The CDR3 spells CATSDLRVQGRPGELFF. The CDR3 DNA sequence: TGTGCCACCAGTGATTTGCGGGTCCAGGGACGACCCGGGGAGCTGTTTTTT.

This clonotype has more than one count but fewer than ten. The V gene is TRBV5-4, the J gene TRBJ2-6; D is ambiguous. Germline V gene sequence: CDR1 SGHNT, CDR2 YYREEE (reference sequence). The CDR3 totals 15 residues. Trimming removed 0 bases from V and 2 bases from J, with 6 bases in between. CDR3 loop: CASSLELPGANVLTF. CDR3 nucleotide sequence: TGTGCCAGCAGCTTGGAACTCCCTGGGGCCAACGTCCTGACTTTC. Variable domain in full (rest from reference TRBV5-4 and TRBJ2-6): ETGVTQSPTHLIKTRGQQVTLRCSSQSGHNTVSWYQQALGQGPQFIFQYYREEENGRGNFPPRFSGLQFPNYSSELNVNALELDDSALYLCASSLELPGANVLTFGAGSRLTVL.

The chain carries TRBV10-3 and TRBJ1-5, with D possibly TRBD1 on 6 matching bases. Looked up from germline, CDR1 is ENHRY and CDR2 is SYGVKD. V lost 2 bases, J lost 4 bases, and 15 bases lay in between. The CDR3 length is 16 residues. CDR3 sequence (DNA): TGTGCCATCAGTGAGGGGGGCCATAGAGCAAATCAGCCCCAGCATTTT. This encodes CAISEGGHRANQPQHF.

A few counts support this clonotype. V is TRBV6-4 and J is TRBJ2-5; no firm D call. V was clipped by 7 bases and J by 5 bases, with 8 bases between them. Per germline, CDR1 MRHNA and CDR2 SNTAGT. This CDR3 contains 11 residues. Here the CDR3 reads CASIRLETQYF. The CDR3, as DNA: TGTGCCAGCATAAGGTTGGAGACCCAGTACTTC.

The V and J genes are TRBV12-3 or TRBV12-4 and TRBJ1-1; D may be TRBD1 (6 bases). Trimming took off 6 bases at V and 1 base at J, with 12 bases between the two ends. The CDR3 length is 14 residues. CDR3 sequence: CASRGGRANTEAFF. The CDR3, as DNA: TGTGCCAGCAGAGGGGGGAGAGCGAACACTGAAGCTTTCTTT.

The chain is built from TRBV4-1 and TRBJ1-2, with D uncertain. The V end was cut by 2 bases, the J end by 4 bases, with 11 bases between. From germline, CDR1 is MGHRA and CDR2 YSYEKL. The CDR3 extends over 14 amino acids. The CDR3 DNA follows: TGCGCCAGCAGCCAAAGTGGCCGGTTCTATGGCTACACCTTC. Residues: CASSQSGRFYGYTF.